Below are 25 T cell receptor beta chains sequenced from a single sample in a study of response to subunit inactivated influenza vaccine. TCRdb recomputed calls from the RT-PCR reads with MiXCR, one row per CDR3 protein. Of fewer than 700,000 distinct CDR3 sequences in the sample, approximately 13% were seen once. This sample comprised PBMCs from blood, obtained roughly 46 days after vaccination. The source is a man between 50 and 59 years old who received an inactivated influenza vaccine.

The chain recombines TRBV5-1 with TRBJ2-1, with 11 bases that match TRBD2. Losses at the gene ends were 3 bases for V and 6 bases for J; bases not matched to a gene: 5. The germline CDR1 and CDR2 sequences are SGHRS and YFSETQ. The CDR3 has 15 amino acids. CDR3 protein: CASSSTSGVGNEQFF. DNA of the CDR3: TGCGCCAGCAGCTCGACTAGCGGGGTAGGCAATGAGCAGTTCTTC.

This clonotype has a handful of counts. The chain's CDR3 is CASSLMGGASTEAFF. CDR3 bases: TGTGCCAGCAGTCTAATGGGGGGGGCGAGTACTGAAGCTTTCTTT. The chain combines TRBV27 with TRBJ1-1, with D possibly TRBD1 on 6 matching bases. The CDR3 runs 15 residues. Trimming shortened V by 5 bases and J by 5 bases, and 18 bases separated the two germline ends. Germline assignment: CDR1 MNHEY and CDR2 SMNVEV (reference sequence).

In this sample, this clonotype turned up a few times. V gene TRBV29-1 combines with J gene TRBJ2-5; a weak D match, TRBD2 (6 bases). CDR3 length: 13 residues. V was shortened by 7 bases and J by 5 bases, with 17 bases between the two germline ends. CDR1 is SQVTM and CDR2 is ANQGSEA in the germline V gene. DNA of the CDR3: TGCAGCGCCGCGCGGGGCCCAGCGGAGACCCAGTACTTC. This sequence encodes CSAARGPAETQYF.

The sample holds a few counts of this clonotype. The conserved closing phenylalanine or tryptophan is absent in this CDR3, likely reflecting a read error. No DNA is shown, since the ends of the CDR3 on it are uncertain; the CDR3 is the one TCRdb lists. The chain uses TRBV12-3 or TRBV12-4 and TRBJ1-2; TRBD1, the table's D call, lacks a check against the DNA. The length of the CDR3 is 13 amino acids, counting both ends. The CDR3 sequence: CASSPNWDRELSL.

This clonotype has ten or more counts. The V gene is TRBV20-1, the J gene TRBJ2-7; either TRBD1 or TRBD2 may supply D (5 bases each). CDR1 is DFQATT and CDR2 is SNEGSKA in the germline V gene (reference sequence). The CDR3 extends over 13 amino acids. The V gene lost 4 bases and the J gene lost 1 base, with 11 bases spanning the gap. The CDR3 DNA follows: TGCAGTGCTAAAAGATGGGGGTCCTACGAGCAGTACTTC. Translating gives CSAKRWGSYEQYF.

This clonotype appeared a few times. V is TRBV28 and J is TRBJ2-7, with D maybe TRBD1 (6 bases). V lost 2 bases and J 2 bases, leaving 13 bases between the germline ends. Germline values: CDR1 MDHEN, CDR2 SYDVKM. CDR3 length equals 15 residues. CDR3 nucleotide sequence: TGTGCCAGCAGTTTACTCACAGGGTTAGCCTACGAGCAGTACTTC. Residues: CASSLLTGLAYEQYF.

The rearrangement links TRBV10-3 to TRBJ1-1, with D unresolved. From germline, CDR1 is ENHRY and CDR2 SYGVKD. The CDR3 loop spans 13 amino acids. The CDR3 loop reads CASGDRPNTEAFF. The CDR3 nucleotides read TGTGCGTCTGGCGATCGGCCGAACACTGAAGCTTTCTTT.

The chain joins TRBV5-1 to TRBJ2-6, with D maybe TRBD1 (5 bases). The CDR3 is 24 residues long. Trimming removed 4 bases at V and 0 bases at J, with 35 bases between. Germline-derived CDR1 and CDR2 are SGHRS and YFSETQ. Here the CDR3 reads CASSQSPFPVQGTVLSSGANVLTF. CDR3 in DNA: TGCGCCAGCAGCCAGTCCCCGTTTCCTGTGCAGGGAACTGTATTAAGCTCTGGGGCCAACGTCCTGACTTTC.

This clonotype was seen more than once but under ten times. The rearrangement uses TRBV6-5 and TRBJ2-7, with TRBD2 as a possible D gene (5 bases). With 0 bases removed from V and 3 bases from J, the gap between germline ends came to 12 bases. The CDR3 runs to 15 residues. CDR1 MNHEY and CDR2 SVGAGI come from the germline V gene. In DNA form, the CDR3 reads TGTGCCAGCAGTTACTCGAGAGGGTCCAGCTACGAGCAGTACTTC. Encoded protein: CASSYSRGSSYEQYF.

There are many counts of this clonotype. This rearrangement joins TRBV29-1 to TRBJ2-3, with D uncertain. CDR1 is SQVTM, CDR2 ANQGSEA, per germline. The CDR3 contains 10 residues. The V end was cut by 7 bases, the J end by 2 bases, with 4 bases between. CDR3 nucleotides: TGCAGCGCCTACACAGATACGCAGTATTTT. It encodes CSAYTDTQYF.

The V gene is TRBV30, the J gene TRBJ1-1; possibly TRBD1 for D (5 bases). This CDR3 has 16 residues. V lost 4 bases, J lost 0 bases, and 18 bases lay in between. Germline CDR1 GTSNPN, CDR2 SVGIG (reference sequence). The CDR3 is CAWTWTPWGMNTEAFF. CDR3 sequence (DNA): TGTGCCTGGACCTGGACCCCTTGGGGGATGAACACTGAAGCTTTCTTT.

In this sample, this clonotype turned up a few times. The genes are TRBV4-3 and TRBJ2-7; a weak D match, TRBD2 (5 bases). The CDR3 runs to 13 residues. Germline-derived CDR1 and CDR2 are LGHNA and YSLEER. Trimming stripped 3 bases from V and 5 bases from J, with 11 bases between. The CDR3 region is CASSHRLADEQYF. As DNA, the CDR3 is TGCGCCAGCAGCCATCGGCTAGCTGACGAGCAGTACTTC.

V gene TRBV24-1 combines with J gene TRBJ2-7, with D tentatively TRBD1 or TRBD2 (5 bases each). This CDR3 spans 13 amino acids. Trimming took 2 bases from V and 7 from J, leaving 11 bases between them. Germline loops: CDR1 KGHDR, CDR2 SFDVKD. DNA of the CDR3: TGTGCCACCAGTGATTCCGGGGCCGGAGAGCAGTACTTC. This translates into CATSDSGAGEQYF.

This clonotype occurred a few times. This chain uses TRBV10-3 with TRBJ2-7; D call uncertain. Trimming took 3 bases from V and 6 from J, leaving 6 bases between them. The length of the CDR3 is 11 residues. Per germline, CDR1 ENHRY and CDR2 SYGVKD. The chain's CDR3 is CAISDLGEQYF. In nucleotides, the CDR3 is TGTGCCATCAGTGATTTGGGCGAGCAGTACTTC.

This clonotype was picked up a small number of times. V gene TRBV7-2 combines with J gene TRBJ2-1; tentatively, D is TRBD2 (6 bases). Looked up from germline, CDR1 is SGHTA and CDR2 is FQGNSA. V lost 4 bases and J 9 bases, leaving 10 bases between the germline ends. The CDR3 is made up of 12 amino acids. The CDR3 region is CASSSLAIEQFF. The CDR3 DNA reads TGTGCCAGCAGCTCGCTAGCGATTGAGCAGTTCTTC. Complete variable domain (other parts from reference TRBV7-2 and TRBJ2-1): GAGVSQSPSNKVTEKGKDVELRCDPISGHTALYWYRQSLGQGLEFLIYFQGNSAPDKSGLPSDRFSAERTGGSVSTLTIQRTQQEDSAVYLCASSSLAIEQFFGPGTRLTVL.

This chain links TRBV7-2 with TRBJ2-7; no clear D. V was clipped by 5 bases and J by 3 bases, with 11 bases between them. The CDR3 has 13 amino acids. Per germline, CDR1 SGHTA and CDR2 FQGNSA. CDR3 nucleotides: TGTGCCAGCAGCCGGTGGTCCGGCTACGAGCAGTACTTC. Translated, it gives CASSRWSGYEQYF.

This clonotype came up a few times. The chain combines TRBV10-3 with TRBJ2-1; TRBD2 agrees at 8 bases. This CDR3 region has 14 residues. V was pared by 6 bases and J by 3 bases, with 4 bases of the junction left unmatched. Germline loops: CDR1 ENHRY, CDR2 SYGVKD. CDR3: CAIRPGGGYNEQFF. For the CDR3, the DNA is TGTGCCATCAGACCCGGGGGGGGCTACAATGAGCAGTTCTTC.

This clonotype appeared many times. This sequence joins TRBV28 and TRBJ2-1; D is unclear. This CDR3 comprises 14 residues. Trimming removed 5 bases at V and 0 bases at J, with 8 bases between. From germline, CDR1 is MDHEN and CDR2 SYDVKM. CDR3 amino acids: CASSNAVSYNEQFF. In nucleotides, the CDR3 is TGTGCCAGCAGTAACGCCGTCTCCTACAATGAGCAGTTCTTC.

The rearrangement joins TRBV20-1 to TRBJ1-2; D is uncertain. The CDR3 has 11 amino acids. Trimming cost V 3 bases and J 8 bases, with 10 bases left between them. Per germline, CDR1 DFQATT and CDR2 SNEGSKA (reference sequence). CDR3 in amino acids: CSASPSAGYTF. DNA for the CDR3: TGCAGTGCTAGCCCGTCGGCCGGCTACACCTTC.

Details on this clonotype: Relative to the germline gene, one junction end is altered; a read error may explain this. The chain recombines TRBV20-1 with TRBJ2-3; 9 bases are shared with TRBD2. Germline V gene lookup returns CDR1 DFQATT and CDR2 SNEGSKA (reference sequence). The CDR3 contains 16 residues. CDR3 DNA: TGCTGTGCTAGTTCTAGCGGGGTGGCTGGCACAGATACGCAGTATTTT. It codes for CCASSSGVAGTDTQYF.

The rearrangement joins TRBV14 to TRBJ2-5, with TRBD2 as a possible D gene (6 bases). The V end was cut by 4 bases, the J end by 5 bases, with 26 bases between. The CDR3 has 18 amino acids. Germline V lookup: CDR1 SGHDN, CDR2 FVKESK. The CDR3 is CASSPMPRWGGERETQYF. CDR3 bases: TGTGCCAGCAGCCCAATGCCCCGGTGGGGCGGGGAGCGGGAGACCCAGTACTTC. Variable domain in full (rest from reference TRBV14 and TRBJ2-5): EAGVTQFPSHSVIEKGQTVTLRCDPISGHDNLYWYRRVMGKEIKFLLHFVKESKQDESGMPNNRFLAERTGGTYSTLKVQPAELEDSGVYFCASSPMPRWGGERETQYFGPGTRLLVL.

This clonotype was recorded a few times. The chain combines TRBV6-5 with TRBJ2-7, with TRBD1 identical over 8 bases. The germline gives CDR1 MNHEY, CDR2 SVGAGI. J lost 5 bases, V lost 10 bases, and 7 bases had no gene match. CDR3 length: 12 amino acids. The CDR3 DNA follows: TGTGCCACCTACGACAGGGGCAACGAGCAGTACTTC. It encodes CATYDRGNEQYF.

The chain recombines TRBV12-3 or TRBV12-4 with TRBJ1-2; 8 nucleotides match TRBD1. The CDR3 extends over 14 amino acids. The V segment lost 6 bases and the J segment 6 bases; nucleotides outside the gene matches: 9. For the CDR3, the DNA is TGTGCCAGCAGAGATAACAGGGGGGAGGATGGCTACACCTTC. Translation gives CASRDNRGEDGYTF.

This chain connects TRBV21-1 to TRBJ2-7; the D call TRBD1 from the table was never checked on the DNA. TRBV21-1 is designated a pseudogene. This CDR3 is 16 amino acids long. CDR3: CASSKVPTVDTYEQYF. CDR3 nucleotide sequence: TGTGCCAGCAGCAAAGTACCGACAGTTGATACCTACGAGCAGTACTTC.

V gene TRBV5-1 combines with J gene TRBJ2-3; 12 bases map to TRBD2. V lost 4 bases to trimming and J lost 6 bases; unmatched junction nucleotides: 15. In germline, CDR1 is SGHRS, CDR2 YFSETQ. The CDR3 covers 18 residues. CDR3 region: CASSLYERLAGAGDTQYF. The CDR3 DNA reads as TGCGCCAGCAGCCTATACGAGAGACTAGCGGGGGCTGGGGATACGCAGTATTTT.